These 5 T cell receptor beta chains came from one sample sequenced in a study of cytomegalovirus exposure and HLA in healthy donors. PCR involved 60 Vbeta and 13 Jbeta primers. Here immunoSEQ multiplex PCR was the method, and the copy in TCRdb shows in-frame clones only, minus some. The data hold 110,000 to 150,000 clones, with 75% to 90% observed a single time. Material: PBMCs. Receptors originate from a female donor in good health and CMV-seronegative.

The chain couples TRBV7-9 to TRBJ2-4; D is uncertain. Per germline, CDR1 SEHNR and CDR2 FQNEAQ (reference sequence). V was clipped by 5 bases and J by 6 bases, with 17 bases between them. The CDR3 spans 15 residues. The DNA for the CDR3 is TGTGCCAGCAGCCCCCCCGTAGCCGCTGGAAACATTCAGTACTTC. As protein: CASSPPVAAGNIQYF. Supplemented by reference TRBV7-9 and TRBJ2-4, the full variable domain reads DTGVSQNPRHKITKRGQNVTFRCDPISEHNRLYWYRQTLGQGPEFLTYFQNEAQLEKSRLLSDRFSAERPKGSFSTLEIQRTEQGDSAMYLCASSPPVAAGNIQYFGAGTRLSVL.

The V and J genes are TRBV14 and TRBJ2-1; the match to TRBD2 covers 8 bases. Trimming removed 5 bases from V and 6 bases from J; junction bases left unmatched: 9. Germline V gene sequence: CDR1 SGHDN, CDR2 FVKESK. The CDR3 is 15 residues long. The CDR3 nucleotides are TGTGCCAGCAGCAGAGAACTAGCGGCTCCCAATGAGCAGTTCTTC. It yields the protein CASSRELAAPNEQFF.

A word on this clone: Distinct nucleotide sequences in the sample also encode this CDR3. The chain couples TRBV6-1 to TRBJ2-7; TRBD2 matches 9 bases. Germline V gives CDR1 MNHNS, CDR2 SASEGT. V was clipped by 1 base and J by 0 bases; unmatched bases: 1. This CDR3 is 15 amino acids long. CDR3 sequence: CASSEELAGSYEQYF. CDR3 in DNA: TGTGCCAGCAGTGAAGAACTAGCGGGCTCCTACGAGCAGTACTTC.

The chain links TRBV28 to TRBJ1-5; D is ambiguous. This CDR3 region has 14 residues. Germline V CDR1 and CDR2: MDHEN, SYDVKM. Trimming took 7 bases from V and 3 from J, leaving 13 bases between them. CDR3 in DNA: TGTGCCAGCACCGTAGCTGGGTACAATCAGCCCCAGCATTTT. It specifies CASTVAGYNQPQHF.

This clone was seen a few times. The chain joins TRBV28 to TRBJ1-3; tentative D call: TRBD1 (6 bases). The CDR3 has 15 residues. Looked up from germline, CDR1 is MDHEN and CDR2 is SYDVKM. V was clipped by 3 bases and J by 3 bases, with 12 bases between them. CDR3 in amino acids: CASSFLGGGGNTIYF. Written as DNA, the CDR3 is TGTGCCAGCAGTTTCTTAGGGGGGGGTGGAAACACCATATATTTT.